Following are 20 T cell receptor beta chains from one sample sequenced in a study of response to subunit inactivated influenza vaccine (dated by TCRdb to 2017 to 2018). Library method: RT-PCR. Reads for this sample came from an Illumina HiSeq 2500. In-frame beta chains were kept once TCRdb had trimmed the public reads at Q25 with fastp and called clones with MiXCR. CDR3 protein duplicates are merged, each entry listing the most common genes and DNA. In this sample the table shows some 570,000 distinct CDR3 sequences, about 10% of which occur a single time. The ten largest make up approximately 11% of the sample. These same data were also listed under a study on T cells expressing NK-cell markers. The second study, in turn, reports: TCR beta cDNA libraries were prepared using 5'RACE template switching, which introduced a universal primer site and unique molecular identifiers.

The specimen comprised PBMCs from blood, sampled on the day of vaccination. The receptors originated from a man aged 50-59 years who received an inactivated influenza vaccine. Donor details come from another sample of the same person, matched by shared clones.

V gene TRBV7-8 combines with J gene TRBJ2-1; D is unclear. The V gene lost 5 bases and the J gene lost 3 bases, with 11 bases spanning the gap. Germline CDR1 reads SGHVS; CDR2 reads FQNEAQ. The CDR3 extends over 14 amino acids. The CDR3 spells CASSPFLDYNEQFF. Here the CDR3 DNA reads TGTGCCAGCAGCCCTTTCCTAGACTACAATGAGCAGTTCTTC.

This sequence joins TRBV7-3 and TRBJ2-3; 7 nucleotides match TRBD1. Germline CDR1 SGHTA, CDR2 FQGTGA. V trimming: 1 base; J trimming: 0 bases; junction bases outside the gene matches: 4. This CDR3 has 16 residues. The CDR3 DNA sequence: TGTGCCAGCAGCTTAATGGGGACAGCTAGCACAGATACGCAGTATTTT. As protein: CASSLMGTASTDTQYF.

The J gene is TRBJ2-3, the V gene TRBV6-2 or TRBV6-3; no definite D call. The CDR3 is made up of 11 amino acids. V shed 0 bases and J shed 7 bases, with 2 bases lying between them. Germline V gene lookup returns CDR1 MNHEY and CDR2 SVGEGT. CDR3 nucleotides: TGTGCCAGCAGTTACTCGTATACGCAGTATTTT. Residues: CASSYSYTQYF.

The V call is TRBV6-1, the J call TRBJ2-7; TRBD1 or TRBD2 may be the D gene (5 bases each). CDR1 and CDR2 from the germline V gene are MNHNS and SASEGT. Trimming left V 7 bases short and J 3 bases short, with 19 bases between. CDR3 size: 15 residues. As DNA, the CDR3 is TGTGCCAGCAAGCCACCCGGGACGGGGAGCTACGAGCAGTACTTC. Amino acid sequence: CASKPPGTGSYEQYF.

The table lists this clonotype with a few counts. The V gene is TRBV6-2 or TRBV6-3, the J gene TRBJ2-5; D remains unclear. The CDR3 spans 17 residues. Germline CDR1 and CDR2: MNHEY and SVGEGT. With 4 bases removed from V and 2 bases from J, the gap between germline ends came to 20 bases. In DNA, the CDR3 is TGTGCCAGCAGTTCCATCTCTGCGCGGAGTCGTCAAGAGACCCAGTACTTC. This encodes CASSSISARSRQETQYF.

V gene TRBV7-2 combines with J gene TRBJ2-7; D ambiguous. From germline, CDR1 is SGHTA and CDR2 FQGNSA. The germline V and J ends were trimmed by 6 bases and 3 bases, with 12 bases remaining between them. This CDR3 is built from 13 residues. This chain's CDR3 is CASSPDGVYEQYF. The CDR3 nucleotides are TGTGCCAGCAGTCCGGATGGGGTCTACGAGCAGTACTTC.

This clonotype was recorded at least ten times. Compared with germline, one end of the junction differs, possibly owing to a read error. The rearrangement uses TRBV5-1 and TRBJ2-1; 9 bases match TRBD1. The CDR3 length is 15 residues. The germline V gene has CDR1 SGHRS and CDR2 YFSETQ. This chain's CDR3 is CASSSTGGSYNEQFF. The CDR3 DNA reads as TGTGCCAGCAGCTCGACAGGGGGCTCCTACAATGAGCAGTTCTTC.

The genes are TRBV20-1 and TRBJ2-7; D tentatively reads TRBD1 or TRBD2 (5 bases each). V lost 2 bases and J 4 bases, leaving 12 bases between the germline ends. This CDR3 is 13 amino acids long. CDR1 is DFQATT, CDR2 SNEGSKA, per germline (reference sequence). In DNA form, the CDR3 reads TGCAGTGCTAGATCCGGGGCGGAGTACGAGCAGTACTTC. Its protein is CSARSGAEYEQYF.

This clonotype was seen a handful of times. This chain uses TRBV4-2 with TRBJ1-5; 12 bases align to TRBD1. The CDR3 is 16 amino acids. The germline CDR1 and CDR2 sequences are LGHNA and YNFKEQ. V lost 0 bases and J lost 8; bases outside the gene matches: 5. The CDR3 nucleotides are TGTGCCAGCAGCCAAGATGAGGGACAGGGGGCCGAGCCCCAGCATTTT. Translating it yields CASSQDEGQGAEPQHF.

V gene TRBV7-9 combines with J gene TRBJ2-7; no definite D call. This CDR3 is 13 amino acids long. Germline V gene lookup returns CDR1 SEHNR and CDR2 FQNEAQ (reference sequence). The V end was cut by 5 bases, the J end by 2 bases, with 10 bases between. CDR3 bases: TGTGCCAGCAGCACGGCCCCGACCTACGAGCAGTACTTC. Translating gives CASSTAPTYEQYF.

The table lists this clonotype with a few counts. This chain joins TRBV5-1 and TRBJ2-6, with D tentatively TRBD2 (5 bases). The CDR3 has 19 amino acids. Trimming removed 0 bases at V and 3 bases at J, with 19 bases between. Germline V CDR1 and CDR2: SGHRS, YFSETQ. The CDR3 region has the DNA TGCGCCAGCAGCTTGGCGGGGTATGGGGATCTTGGTGGGGCCAACGTCCTGACTTTC. The encoded protein is CASSLAGYGDLGGANVLTF.

This clonotype came up a few times. The CDR3 loop reads CASSPRDRDGYTF. In DNA, the CDR3 is TGTGCCAGCAGCCCCAGGGATCGGGATGGCTACACCTTC. The chain combines TRBV6-1 with TRBJ1-2, with a tentative D call TRBD1 (5 bases). CDR1 and CDR2 (germline): MNHNS, SASEGT. V was shortened by 6 bases and J by 6 bases, with 14 bases between the two germline ends. The CDR3 spans 13 residues.

In this sample, this clonotype turned up many times. The chain combines TRBV3-1 with TRBJ2-1, with 8 bases lining up with TRBD2. The trim removed 6 bases at V and 4 bases at J, leaving 8 bases unmatched. Per germline, CDR1 LGHDT and CDR2 YNNKEL (reference sequence). The CDR3 runs 15 residues. This chain's CDR3 is CASRLVAGSYNEQFF. CDR3 sequence (DNA): TGTGCCAGCAGGTTGGTAGCGGGATCTTACAATGAGCAGTTCTTC.

This clonotype has ten or more counts. The chain carries TRBV4-1 and TRBJ1-1, with D hard to call. Trimming removed 0 bases at V and 1 base at J, with 9 bases between. CDR1 is MGHRA, CDR2 YSYEKL, per germline. This CDR3 contains 15 residues. CDR3 coding DNA: TGCGCCAGCAGCCAAGAAGCCGTTTCGAACACTGAAGCTTTCTTT. Its protein is CASSQEAVSNTEAFF.

This clonotype was counted only a few times. The rearrangement joins TRBV9 to TRBJ2-3, with D maybe TRBD2 (6 bases). CDR1 SGDLS and CDR2 YYNGEE come from the germline V gene. This CDR3 comprises 15 residues. V was cut by 4 bases and J by 3 bases, with 15 bases left in between. The CDR3 loop is CASSSTLGRTDTQYF. Written as DNA, the CDR3 is TGTGCCAGCAGCTCGACTTTGGGGAGGACAGATACGCAGTATTTT. The variable domain in full, with the rest retrieved from reference TRBV9 and TRBJ2-3, is DSGVTQTPKHLITATGQRVTLRCSPRSGDLSVYWYQQSLDQGLQFLIQYYNGEERAKGNILERFSAQQFPDLHSELNLSSLELGDSALYFCASSSTLGRTDTQYFGPGTRLTVL.

This clonotype was seen a handful of times. The V gene is TRBV11-1, the J gene TRBJ2-3; D is uncertain. CDR1 is SGHAT, CDR2 FQDESV, per germline (reference sequence). This CDR3 is built from 16 residues. Trimming stripped 1 base from V and 0 bases from J, with 11 bases between. The CDR3 DNA reads as TGTGCCAGCAGCTTAGGAAGCGTCCCAAGCACAGATACGCAGTATTTT. This encodes CASSLGSVPSTDTQYF.

The J gene is TRBJ2-2, the V gene TRBV5-1; TRBD1 matches at 9 bases. This CDR3 spans 16 amino acids. Germline V gives CDR1 SGHRS, CDR2 YFSETQ. With 4 bases clipped from V and 6 bases from J, the junction kept 10 bases outside the gene matches. CDR3 coding DNA: TGCGCCAGCAGCAGGTTTCGGGACAGGGCGTCCGGGGAGCTGTTTTTT. It translates to CASSRFRDRASGELFF.

J is TRBJ1-1 and V is TRBV15; unclear D gene. This CDR3 has 15 amino acids. In germline, CDR1 is LNHNV, CDR2 YYDKDF (reference sequence). The V and J ends lost 0 bases and 9 bases respectively, with 17 bases between them. CDR3 sequence reads: CATSRDRSDQDKAFF. As DNA, the CDR3 is TGTGCCACCAGCAGAGATCGATCTGACCAGGATAAAGCTTTCTTT.

The chain links TRBV20-1 to TRBJ2-3, with D perhaps TRBD2 (5 bases). The V end lost 1 base, the J end lost 4 bases, and 12 bases lay between the germline ends. This CDR3 has 14 residues. Germline V CDR1 and CDR2: DFQATT, SNEGSKA (reference sequence). CDR3 nucleotides: TGCAGTGCTAGAGTAGACGGAGGCTCAGATACGCAGTATTTT. As protein: CSARVDGGSDTQYF.

This clonotype is a singleton in its sample. The gene calls are TRBV12-3 or TRBV12-4 and TRBJ2-1; tentatively, D is TRBD2 (5 bases). The CDR3 has 14 residues. Trimming left V 6 bases short and J 6 bases short, with 15 bases between. The CDR3 coding sequence is TGTGCCAGCAGCCAACGGAGGTCGGTCAATGAGCAGTTCTTC. Translation gives CASSQRRSVNEQFF.